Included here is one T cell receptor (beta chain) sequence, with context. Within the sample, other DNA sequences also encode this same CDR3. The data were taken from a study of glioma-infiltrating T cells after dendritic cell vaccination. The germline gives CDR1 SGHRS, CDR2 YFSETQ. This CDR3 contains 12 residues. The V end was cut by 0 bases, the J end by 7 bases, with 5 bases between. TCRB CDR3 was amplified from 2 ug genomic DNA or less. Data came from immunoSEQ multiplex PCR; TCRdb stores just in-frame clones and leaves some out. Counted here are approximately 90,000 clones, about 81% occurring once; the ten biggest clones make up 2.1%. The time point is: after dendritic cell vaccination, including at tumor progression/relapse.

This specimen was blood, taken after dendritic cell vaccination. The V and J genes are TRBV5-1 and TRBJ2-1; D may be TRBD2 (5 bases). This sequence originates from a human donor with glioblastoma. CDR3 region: CASSLAGNEQFF. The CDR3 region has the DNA TGCGCCAGCAGCTTGGCGGGGAATGAGCAGTTCTTC.